The following is a T cell receptor beta chain sequence with its context. This specimen comes from a study of cytomegalovirus exposure and HLA in healthy donors. It was with 60 Vbeta and 13 Jbeta primers that the PCR ran. The method was immunoSEQ multiplex PCR; TCRdb's version includes in-frame clones alone and lacks a portion of them. Of 150,000 to 200,000 clones in the sample, approximately 88% were seen once. The CDR3 sequence is 14 residues long. Germline V CDR1 and CDR2: SGHRS, YFSETQ. Germline trimming cut 7 bases from V and 2 bases from J; bases unmatched to any gene: 8. V and J are TRBV5-1 and TRBJ2-5, with TRBD1 matching over 7 bases. The sequence derives from a boy aged 5-17 years in good health and CMV-seronegative. The sequenced sample consisted of PBMCs. CDR3 protein: CASANPQGQETQYF. The CDR3 DNA reads TGCGCCAGCGCGAATCCACAGGGGCAAGAGACCCAGTACTTC.